This T cell receptor beta chain is drawn from a study of T cells in pancreatic ductal adenocarcinoma. Regarding the study as a whole: Tumors hold more CD45RO+ effector T cells, which may bias toward lower diversity.

No neoadjuvant therapy was given to the selected pancreatic ductal adenocarcinoma patients before their surgery. CDR3 length: 15 amino acids. The trim removed 2 bases at V and 5 bases at J, leaving 6 bases unmatched. Germline V gives CDR1 SGHKS, CDR2 YYEKEE (reference sequence). Worth noting for this clone: Antigen specificity is unknown.

This table comes from immunoSEQ multiplex PCR, and its TCRdb copy is limited to in-frame clones, with some not included. This table holds about 97,000 clones, roughly 95% found once. Source material: PBMCs. The rearrangement joins TRBV5-5 to TRBJ2-7; 11 positions match TRBD2. The sequence derives from a human donor with pancreatic ductal adenocarcinoma. The CDR3 is CASSFIAGGPHEQYF. The CDR3 coding sequence is TGTGCCAGCAGCTTCATAGCGGGAGGGCCCCACGAGCAGTACTTC.